This TCR beta chain was sequenced for a study of PD-1 blockade in mismatch repair-deficient tumors. On the study more broadly: Patients had eleven to twelve mismatch repair-deficient cancer types, all previously treated and progressing.

Germline lookup yields CDR1 MDHEN and CDR2 SYDVKM. The CDR3 sequence is 15 residues long. The V end lost 6 bases, the J end lost 1 base, and 12 bases lay between the germline ends. Time point meaning: identical roughly 10-day culture without peptide (control). An approximately nine-day in vitro culture was run per each of seven reactive peptides. Concerning this clone itself: No antigen is known for it.

TCRdb's table, derived via immunoSEQ multiplex PCR, lists solely in-frame clones and lacks some. The sample shows some 14,000 clones, about nine tenths of them seen only once. Study-wide findings and caveats: All three positive peptides came from frameshift mutations, yielding around 130 blood TCRs.

The sample was cells cultured in vitro, taken from a patient treated with pembrolizumab. This clonotype was obtained from an adult with mismatch repair-deficient cancer. The rearrangement uses TRBV28 and TRBJ1-4; D unresolved. The CDR3 region has the DNA TGTGCCAGCAGCCTTCGACTGGTAACTAATGAAAAACTGTTTTTT. This sequence encodes CASSLRLVTNEKLFF.